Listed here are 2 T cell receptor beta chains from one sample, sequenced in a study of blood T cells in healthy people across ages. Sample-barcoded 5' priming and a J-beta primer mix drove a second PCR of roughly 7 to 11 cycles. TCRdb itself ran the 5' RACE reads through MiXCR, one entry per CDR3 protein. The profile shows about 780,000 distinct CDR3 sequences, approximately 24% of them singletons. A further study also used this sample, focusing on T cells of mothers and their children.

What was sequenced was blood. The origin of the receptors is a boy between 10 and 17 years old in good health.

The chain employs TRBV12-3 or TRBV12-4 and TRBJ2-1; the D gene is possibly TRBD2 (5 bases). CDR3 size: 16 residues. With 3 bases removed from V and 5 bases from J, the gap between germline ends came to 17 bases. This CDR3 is CASSFWRTDNNNEQFF. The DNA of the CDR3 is TGTGCCAGCAGTTTTTGGAGGACGGATAACAACAATGAGCAGTTCTTC.

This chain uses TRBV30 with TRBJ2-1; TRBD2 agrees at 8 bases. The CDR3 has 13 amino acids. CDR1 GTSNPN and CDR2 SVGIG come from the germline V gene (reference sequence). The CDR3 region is CAHSGGQGLEQFF. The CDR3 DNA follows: TGTGCTCACAGCGGGGGCCAAGGGTTGGAGCAGTTCTTC.